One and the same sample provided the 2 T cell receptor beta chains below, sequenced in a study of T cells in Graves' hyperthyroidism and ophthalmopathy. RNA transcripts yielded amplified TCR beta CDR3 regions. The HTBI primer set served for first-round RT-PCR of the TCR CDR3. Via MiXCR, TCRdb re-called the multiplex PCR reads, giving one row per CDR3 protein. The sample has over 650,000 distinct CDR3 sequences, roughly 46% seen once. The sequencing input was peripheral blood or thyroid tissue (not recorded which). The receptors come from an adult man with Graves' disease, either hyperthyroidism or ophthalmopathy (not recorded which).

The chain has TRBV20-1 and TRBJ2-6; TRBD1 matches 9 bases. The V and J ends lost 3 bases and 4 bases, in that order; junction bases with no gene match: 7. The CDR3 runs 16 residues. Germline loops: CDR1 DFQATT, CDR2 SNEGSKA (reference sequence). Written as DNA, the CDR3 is TGCAGTGCTAGCCGGACAGGGGAGACCGGGGCCAACGTCCTGACTTTC. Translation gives CSASRTGETGANVLTF.

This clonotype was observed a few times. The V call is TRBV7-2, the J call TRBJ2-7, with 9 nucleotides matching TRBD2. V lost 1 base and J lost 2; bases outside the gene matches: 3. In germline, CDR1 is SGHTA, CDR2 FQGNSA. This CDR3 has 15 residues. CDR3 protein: CASSLGTSAAYEQYF. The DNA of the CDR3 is TGTGCCAGCAGCTTAGGGACTAGCGCGGCCTACGAGCAGTACTTC.